These T cell receptor beta chains were read from a single sample in a study of blood T cell repertoires in COVID-19. TCRdb keeps only in-frame clones here, not all; method: immunoSEQ multiplex PCR. The table has 350,000 to 450,000 clones, roughly nine tenths seen once. The specimen was PBMCs or T cells enriched from blood (not recorded which). These receptor sequences come from a man between 25 and 39 years old who had recovered from COVID-19. Both conserved end residues are trimmed from each CDR3. The order of the fields is D gene, V gene, J gene, CDR3 protein. D genes are given only for firm matches.

TRBD1	TRBV28	TRBJ1-5	ASSLYPRHGGGYQPQH
TRBD1	TRBV5-1	TRBJ2-6	ASRRQGDGANVLT
-	TRBV4-1	TRBJ2-7	ASSQDRGLPNEQY
-	TRBV11-2	TRBJ1-3	ASRSVVSGNTIY
TRBD1	TRBV18	TRBJ2-1	ASSPLSGQGSSYNEQF
-	TRBV7-6	TRBJ2-7	ASSPGTYYEQY
TRBD2	TRBV7-6	TRBJ2-3	ASSPLTSGTTDTQY
TRBD2	TRBV5-8	TRBJ2-5	ASSLQLGTSGETQY
-	TRBV6-1	TRBJ2-3	ASTGLANSRGQY
-	TRBV28	TRBJ1-2	ASSLIGTGRYGYT